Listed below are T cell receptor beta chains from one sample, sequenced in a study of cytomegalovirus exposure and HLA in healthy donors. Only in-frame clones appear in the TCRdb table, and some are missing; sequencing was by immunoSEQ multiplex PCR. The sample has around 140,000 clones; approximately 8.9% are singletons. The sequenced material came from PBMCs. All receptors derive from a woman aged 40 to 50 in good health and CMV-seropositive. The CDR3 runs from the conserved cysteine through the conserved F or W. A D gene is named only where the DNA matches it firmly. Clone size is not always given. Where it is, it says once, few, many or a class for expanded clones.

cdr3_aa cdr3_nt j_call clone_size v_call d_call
CASSLQVTYEQYF TGTGCCAGCAGCTTACAGGTAACCTACGAGCAGTACTTC TRBJ2-7 . TRBV7-2 .
CASSGGQGRIGNTIYF TGTGCCAGCAGTGGGGGACAGGGAAGGATTGGAAACACCATATATTTT TRBJ1-3 few TRBV2 TRBD1
CASSYRTAGFETQYF TGTGCCAGCAGTTACCGGACAGCAGGGTTTGAGACCCAGTACTTC TRBJ2-5 . TRBV6-5 .
CASSGTGTVGNQPQHF TGTGCCAGTAGTGGGACTGGGACAGTCGGAAATCAGCCCCAGCATTTT TRBJ1-5 few TRBV19 TRBD1
CASSQDEGTANEKLFF TGTGCCAGCAGCCAAGACGAGGGGACAGCTAATGAAAAACTGTTTTTT TRBJ1-4 few TRBV14 TRBD1
CASSGQGAYGYTF TGTGCCAGCAGCGGACAGGGGGCCTATGGCTACACCTTC TRBJ1-2 . TRBV9 TRBD1
CASTRTSGTNTGELFF TGTGCCAGCACCCGGACTAGCGGGACGAACACCGGGGAGCTGTTTTTT TRBJ2-2 . TRBV5-8 TRBD2
CASSPGLAGGVTDTQYF TGTGCCAGCAGCCCGGGACTAGCGGGGGGGGTCACAGATACGCAGTATTTT TRBJ2-3 few TRBV7-2 TRBD2
CASSPLGQGGANEKLFF TGCGCCAGCAGCCCATTGGGACAGGGGGGCGCTAATGAAAAACTGTTTTTT TRBJ1-4 . TRBV4-1 TRBD1
CASSFGQGKGGYTF TGTGCCAGCAGTTTCGGACAGGGGAAGGGTGGCTACACCTTC TRBJ1-2 . TRBV6-5 TRBD1
CASSWDSRSSYEQYF TGCGCCAGCAGCTGGGACAGTCGCTCCTCCTACGAGCAGTACTTC TRBJ2-7 . TRBV5-1 TRBD1
CASSLGTGGETQYF TGTGCCAGCAGCTTAGGAACAGGGGGGGAGACCCAGTACTTC TRBJ2-5 few TRBV7-8 TRBD1
CASSWGLNTGELFF TGTGCCAGCAGTTGGGGGCTGAACACCGGGGAGCTGTTTTTT TRBJ2-2 . TRBV6-5 .
CASREQGAGELFF TGCGCCAGCAGGGAGCAGGGGGCCGGGGAGCTGTTTTTT TRBJ2-2 few TRBV10-2 TRBD1
CASSFVGRENTEAFF TGTGCCAGCAGCTTCGTAGGGCGGGAGAACACTGAAGCTTTCTTT TRBJ1-1 few TRBV5-4 .